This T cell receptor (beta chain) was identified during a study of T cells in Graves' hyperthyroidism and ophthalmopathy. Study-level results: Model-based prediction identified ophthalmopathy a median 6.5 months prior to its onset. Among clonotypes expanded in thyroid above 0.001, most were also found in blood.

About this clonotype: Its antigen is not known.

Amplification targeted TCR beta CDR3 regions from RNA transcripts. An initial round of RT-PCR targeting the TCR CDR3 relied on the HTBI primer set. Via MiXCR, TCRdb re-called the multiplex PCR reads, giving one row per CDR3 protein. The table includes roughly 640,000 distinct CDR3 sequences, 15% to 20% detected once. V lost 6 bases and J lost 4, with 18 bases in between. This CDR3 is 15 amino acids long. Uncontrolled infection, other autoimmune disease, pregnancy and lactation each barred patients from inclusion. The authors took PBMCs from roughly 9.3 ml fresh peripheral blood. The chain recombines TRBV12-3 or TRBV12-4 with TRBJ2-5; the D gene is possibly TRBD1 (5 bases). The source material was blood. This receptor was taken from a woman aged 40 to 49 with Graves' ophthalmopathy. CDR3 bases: TGTGCCAGCAGCCTCCGACTGTTGGGGCGAGAGACCCAGTACTTC. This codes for CASSLRLLGRETQYF.